Presented here are 10 T cell receptor beta chains from one specimen sequenced in a study of blood T cell repertoires in COVID-19. Generated by immunoSEQ multiplex PCR, the TCRdb table keeps only in-frame clones and is missing some. The data hold hundreds of thousands of clones, with roughly 90% observed a single time. Input material: PBMCs or T cells enriched from blood (not recorded which). These receptors all come from a man aged 55 to 70 who had recovered from COVID-19.

This rearrangement joins TRBV15 to TRBJ2-1; unclear D gene. V was pared by 9 bases and J by 5 bases, with 8 bases between. The CDR3 has 11 amino acids. Germline values: CDR1 LNHNV, CDR2 YYDKDF (reference sequence). The chain's CDR3 is CATGLHNEQFF. The CDR3 coding sequence is TGTGCCACTGGGCTCCACAATGAGCAGTTCTTC.

The gene calls are TRBV27 and TRBJ1-2; TRBD1 matches 9 bases. The CDR3 has 16 amino acids. Germline V gives CDR1 MNHEY, CDR2 SMNVEV (reference sequence). The V segment lost 6 bases and the J segment 1 base; nucleotides outside the gene matches: 9. The CDR3 region has the DNA TGTGCCAGCAGGGAACTTGGGACAGGGATTAACTATGGCTACACCTTC. The encoded protein is CASRELGTGINYGYTF.

The CDR3 region is CASLRTSGGTDTQYF. The CDR3 nucleotides read TGTGCCAGCCTCCGGACTAGCGGGGGAACAGATACGCAGTATTTT. V usage is TRBV7-9 and J usage is TRBJ2-3, with TRBD2 matching over 13 bases. Looked up from germline, CDR1 is SEHNR and CDR2 is FQNEAQ (reference sequence). The CDR3 contains 15 residues. The V gene end was trimmed by 8 bases and the J gene end by 3 bases; junction bases not matched to a gene: 5. Combining the CDR3 with reference TRBV7-9 and TRBJ2-3 gives the whole variable domain DTGVSQNPRHKITKRGQNVTFRCDPISEHNRLYWYRQTLGQGPEFLTYFQNEAQLEKSRLLSDRFSAERPKGSFSTLEIQRTEQGDSAMYLCASLRTSGGTDTQYFGPGTRLTVL.

V usage is TRBV5-1 and J usage is TRBJ2-4; tentative D call: TRBD1 (6 bases). The V gene lost 4 bases and the J gene lost 0 bases, with 17 bases spanning the gap. This CDR3 is 17 amino acids long. In germline, CDR1 is SGHRS, CDR2 YFSETQ. CDR3 DNA: TGCGCCAGCAGCCCCGGCAATACAGGGAGAGCCAAAAACATTCAGTACTTC. Translating it yields CASSPGNTGRAKNIQYF.

V and J are TRBV7-9 and TRBJ2-1, with a weak D call TRBD1 (5 bases). The CDR3 loop spans 17 amino acids. Germline V gene lookup returns CDR1 SEHNR and CDR2 FQNEAQ (reference sequence). Trimming removed 1 base from V and 0 bases from J, with 13 bases in between. The CDR3 DNA sequence: TGTGCCAGCAGCTTAGGCAAGGGGTACCGCTCCTACAATGAGCAGTTCTTC. Protein: CASSLGKGYRSYNEQFF.

The chain links TRBV5-1 to TRBJ2-7; D is perhaps TRBD2 (6 bases). Germline loops: CDR1 SGHRS, CDR2 YFSETQ. The CDR3 is 13 amino acids. V lost 0 bases and J 4 bases, leaving 8 bases between the germline ends. DNA of the CDR3: TGCGCCAGCAGCTTGGCCGCGGGGTACGAGCAGTACTTC. Translated: CASSLAAGYEQYF.

V and J are TRBV9 and TRBJ2-1; the D gene is possibly TRBD2 (5 bases). From germline, CDR1 is SGDLS and CDR2 YYNGEE. Trimming took off 3 bases at V and 6 bases at J, with 13 bases between the two ends. This CDR3 is 14 amino acids long. This chain's CDR3 is CASSARPGVNEQFF. The DNA for the CDR3 is TGTGCCAGCAGCGCCCGGCCCGGGGTCAATGAGCAGTTCTTC. Together with reference TRBV9 and TRBJ2-1, the CDR3 gives the full variable domain: DSGVTQTPKHLITATGQRVTLRCSPRSGDLSVYWYQQSLDQGLQFLIQYYNGEERAKGNILERFSAQQFPDLHSELNLSSLELGDSALYFCASSARPGVNEQFFGPGTRLTVL.

The chain uses TRBV20-1 and TRBJ2-1; tentatively, D is TRBD2 (5 bases). CDR3 length equals 10 residues. Trimming shortened V by 3 bases and J by 15 bases, and 12 bases separated the two germline ends. Germline V CDR1 and CDR2: DFQATT, SNEGSKA (reference sequence). DNA of the CDR3: TGCAGTGCTAGCCGGGGTAGGTTGTTCTTC. It specifies CSASRGRLFF.

This sequence joins TRBV5-1 and TRBJ1-2; 8 bases are a match to TRBD1. The junction had 13 bases not matched to a gene; V was cut back by 4 bases and J by 5 bases. This CDR3 comprises 16 residues. Germline lookup yields CDR1 SGHRS and CDR2 YFSETQ. The CDR3 reads CASSLGVQGALYGYTF. CDR3 nucleotides: TGCGCCAGCAGCCTGGGTGTGCAGGGGGCTCTTTATGGCTACACCTTC.

The V call is TRBV13, the J call TRBJ1-1; tentatively, D is TRBD1 (6 bases). The CDR3 loop spans 13 amino acids. Germline values: CDR1 PRHDT, CDR2 FYEKMQ (reference sequence). V dropped 5 bases and J dropped 6 bases, with 13 bases sitting between them. CDR3 coding DNA: TGTGCCAGCAGCCTGGACAGACGCTCTGAAGCTTTCTTT. Its protein is CASSLDRRSEAFF. The whole variable domain, remainder taken from reference TRBV13 and TRBJ1-1, is AAGVIQSPRHLIKEKRETATLKCYPIPRHDTVYWYQQGPGQDPQFLISFYEKMQSDKGSIPDRFSAQQFSDYHSELNMSSLELGDSALYFCASSLDRRSEAFFGQGTRLTVV.